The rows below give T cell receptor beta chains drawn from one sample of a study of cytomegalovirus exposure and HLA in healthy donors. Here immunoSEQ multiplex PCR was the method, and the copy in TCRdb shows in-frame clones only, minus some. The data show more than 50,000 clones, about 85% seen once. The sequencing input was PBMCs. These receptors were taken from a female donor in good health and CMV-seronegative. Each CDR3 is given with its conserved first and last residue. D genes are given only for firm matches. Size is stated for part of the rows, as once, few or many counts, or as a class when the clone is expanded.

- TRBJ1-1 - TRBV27 CASSLGGRGRNTEAFF TGTGCCAGCAGTCTTGGGGGGCGGGGGAGAAACACTGAAGCTTTCTTT
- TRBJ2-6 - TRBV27 CASSRDRVWGANGLTF TGTGCCAGCAGCCGCGACAGGGTGTGGGGGGCCAACGGCCTGACTTTC
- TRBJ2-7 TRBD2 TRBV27 CASSRRPSGGPTGYEQYF TGTGCCAGCAGCCGCCGGCCTAGCGGGGGGCCAACAGGGTACGAGCAGTACTTC
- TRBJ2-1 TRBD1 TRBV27 CASSSPGQGDNEQFF TGTGCCAGCAGTTCACCGGGACAGGGTGACAATGAGCAGTTCTTC
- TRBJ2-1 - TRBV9 CASSDDRWLNNEQFF TGTGCCAGCAGCGACGACAGGTGGCTTAACAATGAGCAGTTCTTC
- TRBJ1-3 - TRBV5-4 CASSRGVTGGTTGNTIYF TGTGCCAGCTCGAGGGGGGTAACGGGGGGTACGACTGGAAACACCATATATTTT
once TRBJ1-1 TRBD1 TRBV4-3 CASSRNRDRPSEAFF TGCGCCAGCAGCCGGAACCGGGACAGACCCTCTGAAGCTTTCTTT
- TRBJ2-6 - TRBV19 CASTPWGATGANVLTF TGTGCCAGTACCCCCTGGGGAGCCACGGGGGCCAACGTCCTGACTTTC
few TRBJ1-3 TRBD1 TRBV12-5 CASGLGDSRNTIYF TGTGCTAGTGGTTTGGGGGACAGCCGAAACACCATATATTTT
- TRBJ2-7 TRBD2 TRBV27 CASSLLGTSGRAYEQYF TGTGCCAGCAGCCTATTGGGGACTAGCGGGAGGGCCTACGAGCAGTACTTC
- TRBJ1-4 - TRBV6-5 CASRRVSGTNEKLFF TGTGCCAGCAGGCGAGTCTCGGGGACTAATGAAAAACTGTTTTTT
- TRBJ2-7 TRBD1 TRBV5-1 CASSADRGPYEQYF TGCGCCAGCAGCGCGGACAGGGGTCCCTACGAGCAGTACTTC
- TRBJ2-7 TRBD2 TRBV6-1 CASQAGPGRVEQYF TGTGCCAGCCAGGCCGGGCCTGGGAGGGTCGAGCAGTACTTC
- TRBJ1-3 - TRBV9 CASSLGDSSGNTIYF TGTGCCAGCAGCCTGGGCGACAGCTCTGGAAACACCATATATTTT
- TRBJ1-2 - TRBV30 CAWRGGHGYTF TGTGCCTGGAGGGGGGGTCATGGCTACACCTTC
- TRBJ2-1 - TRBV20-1 CSALLLNEQFF TGCAGTGCCCTCTTACTCAATGAGCAGTTCTTC
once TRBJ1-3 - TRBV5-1 CASSLGDSGNTIYF TGCGCCAGCAGCTTGGGAGACTCTGGAAACACCATATATTTT
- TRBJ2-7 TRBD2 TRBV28 CASSQTGTSIYEQYF TGTGCCAGCAGCCAAACCGGGACTAGCATCTACGAGCAGTACTTC
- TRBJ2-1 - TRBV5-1 CASSLVAIYNEQFF TGCGCCAGCAGCTTGGTTGCGATCTACAATGAGCAGTTCTTC
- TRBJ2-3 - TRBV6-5 CASSYGGASDTQYF TGTGCCAGCAGTTACGGGGGGGCGTCAGATACGCAGTATTTT
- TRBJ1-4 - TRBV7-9 CSSSSGATRSFATNEKLFF TGTTCCAGCAGCTCAGGCGCGACCCGGTCCTTCGCAACTAATGAAAAACTGTTTTTT
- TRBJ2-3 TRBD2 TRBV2 CASARGGSPDTQYF TGTGCCAGCGCTCGGGGCGGGAGCCCAGATACGCAGTATTTT
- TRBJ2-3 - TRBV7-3 CASSSSGTDTQYF TGTGCCAGCAGCTCCTCCGGTACAGATACGCAGTATTTT
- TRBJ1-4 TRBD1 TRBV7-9 CSSSSIDRGHGEKLFF TGTTCCAGCAGCTCTATAGACAGGGGGCATGGTGAAAAACTGTTTTTT
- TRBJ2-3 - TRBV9 CASSPRYSVNSDTQYF TGTGCCAGCAGCCCCCGATATTCGGTGAACTCAGATACGCAGTATTTT
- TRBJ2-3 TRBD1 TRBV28 CASSSPTGGVPDTQYF TGTGCCAGCAGTTCACCTACAGGGGGCGTACCAGATACGCAGTATTTT
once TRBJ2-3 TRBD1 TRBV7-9 CASSPGTGSDTQYF TGTGCCAGCAGCCCCGGGACAGGCAGCGATACGCAGTATTTT
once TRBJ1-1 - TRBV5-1 CASRSGGQVAFF TGCGCCAGCAGATCCGGGGGGCAGGTAGCTTTCTTT
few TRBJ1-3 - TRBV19 CASRTGNSGNTIYF TGTGCCAGTAGAACAGGGAACTCTGGAAACACCATATATTTT
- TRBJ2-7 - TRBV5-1 CASSFRQDSYEQYF TGCGCCAGCAGCTTTCGACAGGACTCCTACGAGCAGTACTTC
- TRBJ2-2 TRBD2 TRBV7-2 CASSPAFSSGGNF TGTGCCAGCAGCCCCGCTTTTTCTAGCGGGGGGAATTTT
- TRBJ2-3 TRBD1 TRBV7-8 CASSATQGIHTDTQYF TGTGCCAGCAGCGCAACACAGGGGATTCACACAGATACGCAGTATTTT
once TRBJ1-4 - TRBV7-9 CASSLGQSNEKLFF TGTGCCAGCAGCTTAGGACAGAGTAATGAAAAACTGTTTTTT
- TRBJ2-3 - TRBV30 CAWTRGRGTDTQYF TGTGCCTGGACGCGGGGAAGGGGCACAGATACGCAGTATTTT
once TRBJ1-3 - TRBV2 CASSETVSSSGNTIYF TGTGCCAGCAGTGAGACAGTATCGAGCTCTGGAAACACCATATATTTT
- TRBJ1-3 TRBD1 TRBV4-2 CASSQEPFSPRGPIPYSGNTIYF TGTGCCAGCAGCCAAGAACCCTTTTCGCCGAGGGGGCCGATCCCCTACTCTGGAAACACCATATATTTT